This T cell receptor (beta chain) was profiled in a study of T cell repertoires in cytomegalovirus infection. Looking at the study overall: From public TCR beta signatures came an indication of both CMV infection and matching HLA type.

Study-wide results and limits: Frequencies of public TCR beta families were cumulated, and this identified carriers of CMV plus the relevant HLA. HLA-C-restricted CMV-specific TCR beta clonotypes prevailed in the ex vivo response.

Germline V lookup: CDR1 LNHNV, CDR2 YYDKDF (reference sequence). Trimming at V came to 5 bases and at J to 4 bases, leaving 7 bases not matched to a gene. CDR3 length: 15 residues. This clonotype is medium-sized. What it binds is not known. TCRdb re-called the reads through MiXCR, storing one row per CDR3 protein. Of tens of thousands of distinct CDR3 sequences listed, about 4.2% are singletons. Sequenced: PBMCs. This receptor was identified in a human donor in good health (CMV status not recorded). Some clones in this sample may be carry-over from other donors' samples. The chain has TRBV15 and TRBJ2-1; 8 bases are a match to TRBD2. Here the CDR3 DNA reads TGTGCCACCAGCCCGGGAGCGGGAGCTTACAATGAGCAGTTCTTC. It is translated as CATSPGAGAYNEQFF. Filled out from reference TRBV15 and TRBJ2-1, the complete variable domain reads DAMVIQNPRYQVTQFGKPVTLSCSQTLNHNVMYWYQQKSSQAPKLLFHYYDKDFNNEADTPDNFQSRRPNTSFCFLDIRSPGLGDTAMYLCATSPGAGAYNEQFFGPGTRLTVL.